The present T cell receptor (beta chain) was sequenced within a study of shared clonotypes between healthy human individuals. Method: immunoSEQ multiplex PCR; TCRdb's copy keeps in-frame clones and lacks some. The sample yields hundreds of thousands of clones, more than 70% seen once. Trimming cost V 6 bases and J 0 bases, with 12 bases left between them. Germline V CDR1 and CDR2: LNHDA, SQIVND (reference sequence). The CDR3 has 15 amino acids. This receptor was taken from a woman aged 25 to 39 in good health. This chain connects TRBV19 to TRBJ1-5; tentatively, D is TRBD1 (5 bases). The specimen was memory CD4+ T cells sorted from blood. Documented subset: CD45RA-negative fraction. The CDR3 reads CASRGLGGSNQPQHF. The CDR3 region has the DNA TGTGCCAGTAGGGGACTCGGTGGTAGCAATCAGCCCCAGCATTTT.